The clone carrying this T cell receptor beta chain showed up just a few times. Antigen specificity is unknown. These data come from a study of cytomegalovirus exposure and HLA in healthy donors. The validation cohort, a group of 130 or so subjects, included the donors and was separate from the roughly 700-subject first cohort. Here immunoSEQ multiplex PCR was the method, and the copy in TCRdb shows in-frame clones only, minus some. The sample lists over 200,000 clones, around 91% occurring once. From germline, CDR1 is MRHNA and CDR2 SNTAGT. V was cut by 3 bases and J by 7 bases, with 7 bases left in between. CDR3 size: 13 residues. Study conclusions and caveats: Associated with cytomegalovirus, according to the listing, were 150 to 200 TCR beta chains. In the 120 or so validation repertoires, approximately 93% of cluster scores exceeded 0, per a later analysis.

The sample was PBMCs. This clonotype was sampled from a woman younger than 30 in good health and CMV-seronegative. The J gene is TRBJ1-6, the V gene TRBV6-4; D call uncertain. The CDR3 loop reads CASSEGPNSPLHF. CDR3 nucleotide sequence: TGTGCCAGCAGTGAGGGCCCGAATTCACCCCTCCACTTT.